This is a list of T cell receptor beta chains from one sample in a study of blood T cell repertoires in COVID-19. This table comes from immunoSEQ multiplex PCR, and its TCRdb copy is limited to in-frame clones, with some not included. This sample has 150,000 to 200,000 clones, with around 90% found just once. Sequences were obtained from peripheral blood. Receptors originate from a human donor in a cohort sampled during active COVID-19. The CDR3 runs from the conserved cysteine through the conserved F or W. D genes are given only for firm matches. Not all rows give a size; the values are once, few, many and, for expanded clones, a class.

D | size | J | V | DNA | CDR3
TRBD2 | - | TRBJ2-5 | TRBV3-1/TRBV3-2 | TGTGCCAGCAGCCAAGATGGGACTAGCGGAGAGACCCAGTACTTC | CASSQDGTSGETQYF
- | few | TRBJ2-7 | TRBV6-5 | TGTGCCAGCAGCCCGACTAGAGCCGAGCAGTACTTC | CASSPTRAEQYF
- | - | TRBJ1-4 | TRBV6-6 | TGTGCCAGCACCCAGGGGTCTAATGAAAAACTGTTTTTT | CASTQGSNEKLFF
- | once | TRBJ2-7 | TRBV21-1 | - | CASSKVGGGALSYEQYF
- | - | TRBJ2-1 | TRBV7-6 | TGTGCCAGCAGCCTGGAGGGGGACAGCTCCTACAATGAGCAGTTCTTC | CASSLEGDSSYNEQFF
- | few | TRBJ2-7 | TRBV2 | TGTGCCAGCAGAGCCCGCCTGTCCGAGCAGTACTTC | CASRARLSEQYF
- | - | TRBJ2-5 | TRBV10-3 | TGTGCCATCAGTGAAGCCCGAGAGACCCAGTACTTC | CAISEARETQYF
TRBD1 | few | TRBJ2-1 | TRBV7-2 | TGTGCCAGCGGTCAGGGGGCCGGCTCCTACAATGAGCAGTTCTTC | CASGQGAGSYNEQFF
TRBD1 | - | TRBJ1-5 | TRBV27 | TGTGCCAGCAGCATGACAGGGGCCTACAATCAGCCCCAGCATTTT | CASSMTGAYNQPQHF
TRBD2 | - | TRBJ2-5 | TRBV9 | TGTGCCAGCAGCGGGACTAGCGGGAGGGAAGAGACCCAGTACTTC | CASSGTSGREETQYF
TRBD1 | - | TRBJ1-3 | TRBV23-1 | TGCGCCAGCAGTCAAGTAGGGACAGAACACCGCTCTGGAAACACCATATATTTT | CASSQVGTEHRSGNTIYF
TRBD2 | - | TRBJ2-7 | TRBV6-2/TRBV6-3 | TGTGCCAGCAGTAATAGCGGGAGAAAGTCGTGGGAGCAGTACTTC | CASSNSGRKSWEQYF
TRBD2 | - | TRBJ2-5 | TRBV11-2 | TGTGCCAGCAGCTTAGGTGGGGCGGGGGGAATGGAGACCCAGTACTTC | CASSLGGAGGMETQYF
TRBD1 | once | TRBJ2-7 | TRBV30 | TGTGCCTGGAGTGTAGGGACAGGGACCCACGAGCAGTACTTC | CAWSVGTGTHEQYF
TRBD1 | few | TRBJ1-1 | TRBV10-1 | TGCGCCAGCAGTGAGCCCCTCAGGACAGGGAAGAACACTGAAGCTTTCTTT | CASSEPLRTGKNTEAFF
- | - | TRBJ1-2 | TRBV27 | TGTGCCAGCAGTTTGAGCTGGGGCCCCTATGGCTACACCTTC | CASSLSWGPYGYTF
TRBD1 | - | TRBJ1-1 | TRBV4-3 | TGCGCCAGCGGACAGGGGGGTATAAACACTGAAGCTTTCTTT | CASGQGGINTEAFF
TRBD1 | - | TRBJ2-7 | TRBV18 | TGTGCCAGCTCACCACCCAACCCGGGACAGGTATCCTACGAGCAGTACTTC | CASSPPNPGQVSYEQYF
- | - | TRBJ2-2 | TRBV12-5 | - | CASSLGTGTVPGELFF
TRBD2 | - | TRBJ2-1 | TRBV4-3 | TGCGCCAGCAGCCAAGTCCTCTACAAACTAGCGGGAGGTGAGCAGTTCTTC | CASSQVLYKLAGGEQFF
- | - | TRBJ1-1 | TRBV10-3 | TGTGCCGCACGCACTAAGACGGTGAACACTGAAGCTTTCTTT | CAARTKTVNTEAFF
- | - | TRBJ1-1 | TRBV7-2 | TGTGCCAGCAGCTTATGGGGGCCTAAAGCAAACACTGAAGCTTTCTTT | CASSLWGPKANTEAFF
TRBD1 | - | TRBJ1-2 | TRBV6-2/TRBV6-3 | TGTGCCAGCAGTTACTCGGGACAGACTCGATATGGCTACACCTTC | CASSYSGQTRYGYTF
TRBD2 | - | TRBJ2-3 | TRBV7-2 | TGTGCCAGCAACCTCATAGCGGGAGGGCCGGGAGATACGCAGTATTTT | CASNLIAGGPGDTQYF
- | - | TRBJ1-1 | TRBV10-2 | TGCGCCAGCAGTAGAAGTGTTGAGAGCACTGAAGCTTTCTTT | CASSRSVESTEAFF
TRBD1 | - | TRBJ2-7 | TRBV5-1 | TGCGCCAGCAGCCCGGACAGGGTAACCTACGAGCAGTACTTC | CASSPDRVTYEQYF
TRBD2 | - | TRBJ2-2 | TRBV11-3 | TGTGCCAGCAGCGAGGGACTAGCGGGGGTAAACGGGGAGCTGTTTTTT | CASSEGLAGVNGELFF
TRBD2 | - | TRBJ2-3 | TRBV7-2 | TGTGCCAGCAGCCCGCGGACTAGCGGGGGTTTTGGGGATACGCAGTATTTT | CASSPRTSGGFGDTQYF